The sequence of this TCR beta chain was determined in a study of blood T cell repertoires in COVID-19. This clone showed up just once. TCRdb's table, derived via immunoSEQ multiplex PCR, lists solely in-frame clones and lacks some. The sample records approximately 200,000 clones, 65% to 85% being singletons. V was pared by 3 bases and J by 8 bases, with 11 bases of the junction left unmatched. The CDR3 is 18 residues long. From germline, CDR1 is MGHDK and CDR2 SYGVNS. Input material: peripheral blood. The chain couples TRBV25-1 to TRBJ1-6; 12 bases align to TRBD1. This receptor was taken from a woman in her 30s who had recovered from COVID-19. The CDR3 here is CASSEPTGTGGAYSPLHF. The CDR3 DNA reads TGTGCCAGCAGTGAGCCCACCGGGACAGGGGGCGCATATTCACCCCTCCACTTT. The full variable domain, its missing parts supplied by reference TRBV25-1 and TRBJ1-6, is EADIYQTPRYLVIGTGKKITLECSQTMGHDKMYWYQQDPGMELHLIHYSYGVNSTEKGDLSSESTVSRIRTEHFPLTLESARPSHTSQYLCASSEPTGTGGAYSPLHFGNGTRLTVT.